The 21 T cell receptor beta chains presented below share a single source sample, sequenced in a study of technical replicates of blood from a handful of donors. Some clones are missing from TCRdb's copy, which holds only in-frame ones; the method was immunoSEQ multiplex PCR. The sample shows 73,000 or so clones, about 91% of them seen only once. Sequenced: T cells isolated from PBMCs. Receptor source: a human donor in good health.

The J gene is TRBJ2-2, the V gene TRBV2, with 10 bases fitting TRBD2. Germline CDR1 is SNHLY and CDR2 is FYNNEI. This CDR3 has 16 residues. V was clipped by 3 bases and J by 4 bases; unmatched bases: 5. The CDR3 DNA reads TGTGCCAGCAGTGAGCGGAGCGGGGGGGCCACCGGGGAGCTGTTTTTT. Encoded protein: CASSERSGGATGELFF.

The chain links TRBV11-2 to TRBJ1-6; D is ambiguous. The CDR3 loop spans 15 amino acids. Trimming left V 1 base short and J 9 bases short, with 13 bases between. Germline CDR1 SGHAT, CDR2 FQNNGV. CDR3 amino acids: CASSLVAGSGSPLHF. Here the CDR3 DNA reads TGTGCCAGCAGCTTAGTTGCAGGTTCAGGTTCACCCCTCCACTTT. The full variable domain, rest sourced from reference TRBV11-2 and TRBJ1-6, is EAGVAQSPRYKIIEKRQSVAFWCNPISGHATLYWYQQILGQGPKLLIQFQNNGVVDDSQLPKDRFSAERLKGVDSTLKIQPAKLEDSAVYLCASSLVAGSGSPLHFGNGTRLTVT.

In the case of this clone: The junction and the germline gene differ at one end; a read error may be behind it. The genes are TRBV27 and TRBJ2-7; D is ambiguous. CDR3 size: 12 residues. Germline-derived CDR1 and CDR2 are MNHEY and SMNVEV (reference sequence). CDR3 residues: CVSSPGAYEQYF. As DNA, the CDR3 is TGTGTCAGCAGCCCCGGAGCCTACGAGCAGTACTTC.

The V and J genes are TRBV28 and TRBJ2-3; tentative D call: TRBD2 (6 bases). Trimming took 3 bases from V and 5 from J, leaving 18 bases between them. The CDR3 length is 16 residues. Germline CDR1 is MDHEN and CDR2 is SYDVKM. CDR3 amino acids: CASSLSTSSRGDTQYF. The CDR3 nucleotides read TGTGCCAGCAGTTTGAGCACTAGCTCCAGAGGAGATACGCAGTATTTT.

This clone showed up just a few times. The rearrangement links TRBV27 to TRBJ1-5; D unresolved. V shed 4 bases and J shed 3 bases, with 4 bases lying between them. This CDR3 has 12 residues. Germline lookup yields CDR1 MNHEY and CDR2 SMNVEV (reference sequence). The CDR3 coding sequence is TGTGCCAGCAGTTCGGTCAATCAGCCCCAGCATTTT. Translated, it gives CASSSVNQPQHF.

The CDR3: CASGTTGIPYEQYF. In DNA form, the CDR3 reads TGTGCCAGCGGCACGACAGGTATACCCTACGAGCAGTACTTC. The chain uses TRBV27 and TRBJ2-7; tentative D call: TRBD1 (6 bases). Trimming pared 8 bases from V and 2 bases from J, leaving 16 bases between. The CDR3 is made up of 14 amino acids. Germline V gene lookup returns CDR1 MNHEY and CDR2 SMNVEV (reference sequence).

J is TRBJ1-2 and V is TRBV27; maybe TRBD1 (5 bases). The CDR3 covers 13 residues. Looked up from germline, CDR1 is MNHEY and CDR2 is SMNVEV (reference sequence). V lost 8 bases to trimming and J lost 6 bases, with 16 bases between them. The CDR3, as DNA: TGTGCCAGCGGTAGAACAGGAGTAAATGGCTACACCTTC. Translated: CASGRTGVNGYTF.

This chain connects TRBV6-5 to TRBJ2-1; D call uncertain. CDR1 is MNHEY and CDR2 is SVGAGI in the germline V gene. Trimming removed 0 bases from V and 9 bases from J, with 15 bases in between. There are 15 residues in the CDR3. The CDR3 sequence: CASSYSPFRPLEQFF. The DNA of the CDR3 is TGTGCCAGCAGTTACTCCCCCTTCCGTCCCCTTGAGCAGTTCTTC.

This clone was seen more than once but under ten times. The chain employs TRBV9 and TRBJ2-1, with 10 nucleotides matching TRBD2. Germline V gene sequence: CDR1 SGDLS, CDR2 YYNGEE. The V and J ends lost 4 bases and 4 bases, in that order; junction bases with no gene match: 5. The CDR3 has 15 amino acids. The CDR3 is CASSTTSGEYNEQFF. CDR3 nucleotides: TGTGCCAGCAGCACCACTAGCGGGGAGTACAATGAGCAGTTCTTC.

The V call is TRBV4-1, the J call TRBJ1-1; D not certain. The V end was cut by 0 bases, the J end by 5 bases, with 19 bases between. Germline V CDR1 and CDR2: MGHRA, YSYEKL. The CDR3 extends over 17 amino acids. The DNA of the CDR3 is TGCGCCAGCAGCCAAGATCTCCGATTTGTTTCCGGGACTGAAGCTTTCTTT. It yields the protein CASSQDLRFVSGTEAFF.

The chain carries TRBV11-3 and TRBJ2-5; 7 bases agree with TRBD2. From germline, CDR1 is SGHNT and CDR2 YENEEA. The V segment lost 8 bases and the J segment 5 bases; nucleotides outside the gene matches: 11. The CDR3 totals 14 residues. This chain's CDR3 is CASSMAGREETQYF. CDR3 bases: TGTGCCAGCTCTATGGCGGGGAGGGAGGAGACCCAGTACTTC.

Comment on this clone: At one boundary the junction diverges from the germline segment, which might be a read error. The chain links TRBV27 to TRBJ1-1; no reliable D call. This CDR3 has 12 residues. Germline CDR1 and CDR2: MNHEY and SMNVEV (reference sequence). CDR3 region: CTSVGRYTEAFF. The CDR3 DNA is TGTACCAGCGTGGGGAGGTACACTGAAGCTTTCTTT.

The rearrangement links TRBV7-8 to TRBJ1-1; weak D call: TRBD1 (5 bases). Trimming took 0 bases from V and 6 from J, leaving 11 bases between them. The CDR3 length is 14 residues. CDR1 and CDR2 from the germline V gene are SGHVS and FQNEAQ. The CDR3, as DNA: TGTGCCAGCAGCTTAGCGGGGCTCTTAGCTGAAGCTTTCTTT. Translated: CASSLAGLLAEAFF.

The J gene is TRBJ2-7, the V gene TRBV25-1, with D possibly TRBD1 on 6 matching bases. This CDR3 has 14 residues. The germline gives CDR1 MGHDK, CDR2 SYGVNS. V dropped 6 bases and J dropped 1 base, with 13 bases sitting between them. CDR3 region: CASSSNRDSYEQYF. For the CDR3, the DNA is TGTGCCAGCAGCTCAAACAGGGATTCCTACGAGCAGTACTTC.

The chain combines TRBV5-6 with TRBJ1-4; the D gene is possibly TRBD1 (6 bases). V lost 1 base, J lost 4 bases, and 23 bases lay in between. The CDR3 loop spans 19 amino acids. The germline V gene has CDR1 SGHDT and CDR2 YYEEEE. The CDR3 loop is CASSLWIGTRGGVNEKLFF. CDR3 DNA: TGTGCCAGCAGCTTGTGGATCGGTACTAGGGGGGGAGTTAATGAAAAACTGTTTTTT.

This clone was recorded only once. The V and J genes are TRBV4-1 and TRBJ2-5; D gene ambiguous. The V end lost 0 bases, the J end lost 5 bases, and 19 bases lay between the germline ends. The CDR3 covers 17 residues. The germline gives CDR1 MGHRA, CDR2 YSYEKL. CDR3 nucleotides: TGCGCCAGCAGCCAAGACCATGGAGATCTCTTTGTGGAGACCCAGTACTTC. Translated, it gives CASSQDHGDLFVETQYF.

This clone was seen only once. The J gene is TRBJ1-5, the V gene TRBV5-1, with D perhaps matching TRBD1 (6 bases). Trimming pared 3 bases from V and 0 bases from J, leaving 13 bases between. Germline V lookup: CDR1 SGHRS, CDR2 YFSETQ. CDR3 length: 16 residues. The CDR3 nucleotides are TGCGCCAGCAGCTACCGACAGGTCCTTAGCAATCAGCCCCAGCATTTT. It translates to CASSYRQVLSNQPQHF.

Here the CDR3 DNA reads TGTGCCAGCAGCGTAGTGAGTTTCGGAAACACCATATATTTT. Its protein is CASSVVSFGNTIYF. The rearrangement joins TRBV9 to TRBJ1-3, with D unresolved. There are 14 residues in the CDR3. V was trimmed by 0 bases and J by 4 bases, leaving 8 bases between them. CDR1 SGDLS and CDR2 YYNGEE come from the germline V gene.

V is TRBV13 and J is TRBJ1-1; 7 positions match TRBD1. V lost 6 bases to trimming and J lost 1 base; unmatched junction nucleotides: 11. The CDR3 extends over 16 amino acids. Per the germline V gene, CDR1 is PRHDT and CDR2 is FYEKMQ (reference sequence). The chain's CDR3 is CASSARGHYENTEAFF. CDR3 nucleotides: TGTGCCAGCAGTGCTAGGGGGCATTATGAGAACACTGAAGCTTTCTTT.

DNA for the CDR3: TGTGCCAGCATGAGCGAAAACCAAGAGACCCAGTACTTC. It encodes CASMSENQETQYF. This sequence joins TRBV27 and TRBJ2-5; D not certain. In germline, CDR1 is MNHEY, CDR2 SMNVEV (reference sequence). With 7 bases removed from V and 0 bases from J, the gap between germline ends came to 9 bases. This CDR3 comprises 13 residues.

This sequence joins TRBV6-4 and TRBJ2-1; maybe TRBD2 (5 bases). CDR1 and CDR2 from the germline V gene are MRHNA and SNTAGT. The V gene lost 5 bases and the J gene lost 9 bases, with 11 bases spanning the gap. CDR3 length: 12 residues. CDR3 in amino acids: CASSPGRGEQFF. The CDR3 nucleotides are TGTGCCAGCAGTCCCGGACGGGGTGAGCAGTTCTTC.